The clone carrying this T cell receptor beta chain was seen at least ten times. What it binds is not known. The time point here: newly diagnosed GD, antithyroid drugs for less than 3 months. PBMC-extracted RNA yielded the TCR library. V lost 2 bases and J 7 bases, leaving 15 bases between the germline ends. Germline V gene lookup returns CDR1 SGHRS and CDR2 YFSETQ. The CDR3 has 14 residues. The sample is drawn from a study of regulatory T cells in long-lasting Graves disease. Study background: Graves' patients (newly diagnosed) had been on antithyroid drugs under 3 months.

With iRepertoire HTBI primers and Arm-PCR of CDR3 regions, TCR beta libraries were built. TCRdb analysed the multiplex PCR reads with MiXCR anew, one entry per CDR3 protein. The sample includes approximately 540,000 distinct CDR3 sequences, more than 10% seen only once; the top ten take more than 8%. Study results and limitations: There was favoring of TRBV28, TRBJ1-2 and TRBJ2-5 in persistent disease. Persistent Graves' disease cases displayed lower TCR diversity than newly diagnosed ones. Fewer public clonotypes were shared by new patients (roughly 910) than by persistent patients (2,741).

A further study also used this sample, focusing on T cells in Graves' hyperthyroidism and ophthalmopathy.

The receptor was derived from a woman between 25 and 40 years old with Graves disease. Sequencing was performed on peripheral blood mononuclear cells (PBMCs), taken at new diagnosis, from a patient treated with antithyroid drugs. The V gene is TRBV5-1, the J gene TRBJ1-1, with D maybe TRBD1 (5 bases). CDR3 nucleotide sequence: TGCGCCAGCAGCTTTTTTGGGACGAGCGGTGAAGCTTTCTTT. Encoded protein: CASSFFGTSGEAFF.